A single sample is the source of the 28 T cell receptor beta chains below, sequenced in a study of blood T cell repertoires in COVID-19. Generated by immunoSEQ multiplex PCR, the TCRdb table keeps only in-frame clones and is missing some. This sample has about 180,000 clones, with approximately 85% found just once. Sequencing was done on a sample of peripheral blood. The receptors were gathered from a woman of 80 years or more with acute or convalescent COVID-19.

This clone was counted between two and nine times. For the CDR3, the DNA is TGCGCCAGCAGCCAAGATAAGGGGGCGAGAGGAAACACCATATATTTT. Protein product: CASSQDKGARGNTIYF. This rearrangement joins TRBV4-1 to TRBJ1-3; TRBD1 matches 7 bases. Germline V gives CDR1 MGHRA, CDR2 YSYEKL. This CDR3 region has 16 residues. The trim removed 0 bases at V and 4 bases at J, leaving 6 bases unmatched.

CDR3 loop: CASSYLRGQETQYF. CDR3 nucleotide sequence: TGTGCCAGCAGTTACTTGCGGGGTCAAGAGACCCAGTACTTC. The chain employs TRBV6-6 and TRBJ2-5; the D gene is possibly TRBD2 (6 bases). CDR3 size: 14 residues. From germline, CDR1 is MNHNY and CDR2 SVGAGI (reference sequence). The V end lost 1 base, the J end lost 2 bases, and 8 bases lay between the germline ends.

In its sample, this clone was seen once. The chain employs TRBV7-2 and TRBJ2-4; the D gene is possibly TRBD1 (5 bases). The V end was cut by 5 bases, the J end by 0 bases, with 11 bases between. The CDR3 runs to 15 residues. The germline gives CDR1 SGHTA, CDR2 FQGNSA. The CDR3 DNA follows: TGTGCCAGCAGCCCCGACAGACTAGCCAAAAACATTCAGTACTTC. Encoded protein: CASSPDRLAKNIQYF. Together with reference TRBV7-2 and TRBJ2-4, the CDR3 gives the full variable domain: GAGVSQSPSNKVTEKGKDVELRCDPISGHTALYWYRQSLGQGLEFLIYFQGNSAPDKSGLPSDRFSAERTGGSVSTLTIQRTQQEDSAVYLCASSPDRLAKNIQYFGAGTRLSVL.

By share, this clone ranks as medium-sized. CDR3 bases: TGCGCCAGCAGTTCCGGGACTAGCGGGCTCTACGAGCAGTACTTC. It codes for CASSSGTSGLYEQYF. The chain links TRBV5-1 to TRBJ2-7; TRBD2 matches 12 bases. This CDR3 region has 15 residues. V dropped 5 bases and J dropped 3; count of bases not matched to a gene: 6. Germline loops: CDR1 SGHRS, CDR2 YFSETQ. The full variable domain, in which reference TRBV5-1 and TRBJ2-7 provide the parts outside the CDR3, is KAGVTQTPRYLIKTRGQQVTLSCSPISGHRSVSWYQQTPGQGLQFLFEYFSETQRNKGNFPGRFSGRQFSNSRSEMNVSTLELGDSALYLCASSSGTSGLYEQYFGPGTRLTVT.

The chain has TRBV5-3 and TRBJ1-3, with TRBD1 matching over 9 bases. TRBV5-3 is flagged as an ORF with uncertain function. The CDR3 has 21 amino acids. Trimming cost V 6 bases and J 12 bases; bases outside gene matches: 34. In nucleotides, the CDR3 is TGTGCCAGAAACTCACCGTCGGGGATGGGGACAGGGCATCCCCGACCCAAGCTCATATATTTT. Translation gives CARNSPSGMGTGHPRPKLIYF.

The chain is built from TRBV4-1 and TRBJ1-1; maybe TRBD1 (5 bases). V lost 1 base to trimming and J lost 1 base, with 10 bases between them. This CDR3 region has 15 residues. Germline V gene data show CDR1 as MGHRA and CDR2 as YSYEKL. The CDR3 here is CASSQGRGGNTEAFF. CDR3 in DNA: TGCGCCAGCAGCCAAGGTCGGGGGGGGAACACTGAAGCTTTCTTT.

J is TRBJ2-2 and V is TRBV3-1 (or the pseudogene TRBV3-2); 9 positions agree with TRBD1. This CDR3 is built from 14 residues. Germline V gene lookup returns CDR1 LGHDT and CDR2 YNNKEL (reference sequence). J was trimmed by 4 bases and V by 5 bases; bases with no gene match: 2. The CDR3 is CASSGQGFTGELFF. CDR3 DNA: TGTGCCAGCAGCGGACAGGGGTTCACCGGGGAGCTGTTTTTT.

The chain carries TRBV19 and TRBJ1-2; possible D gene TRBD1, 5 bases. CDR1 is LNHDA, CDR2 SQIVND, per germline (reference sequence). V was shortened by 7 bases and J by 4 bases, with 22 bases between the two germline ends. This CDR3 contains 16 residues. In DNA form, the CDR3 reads TGTGCCAGTACCTCCTCTCGGGGGGGAGGCGGCTATGGCTACACCTTC. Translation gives CASTSSRGGGGYGYTF.

CDR3 bases: TGCGCCAGCAGCCTGGGAGCGGGGAGACCCTACGAGCAGTACTTC. The encoded protein is CASSLGAGRPYEQYF. The rearrangement uses TRBV5-1 and TRBJ2-7; 7 nucleotides align to TRBD2. Germline V gene lookup returns CDR1 SGHRS and CDR2 YFSETQ. The CDR3 is 15 amino acids. With V trimmed by 4 bases and J by 2 bases, 9 bases remained unmatched.

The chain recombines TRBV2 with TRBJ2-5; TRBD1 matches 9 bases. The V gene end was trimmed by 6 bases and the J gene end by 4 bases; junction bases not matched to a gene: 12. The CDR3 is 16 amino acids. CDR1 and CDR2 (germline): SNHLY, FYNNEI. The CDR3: CASRRLGQGRGETQYF. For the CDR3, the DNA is TGTGCCAGCAGGCGGCTGGGACAGGGACGAGGAGAGACCCAGTACTTC.

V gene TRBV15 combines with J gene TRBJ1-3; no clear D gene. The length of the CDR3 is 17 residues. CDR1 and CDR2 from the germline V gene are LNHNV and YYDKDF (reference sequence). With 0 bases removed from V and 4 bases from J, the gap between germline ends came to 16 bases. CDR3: CATSRDHPGRGGNTIYF. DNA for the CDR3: TGTGCCACCAGCAGAGATCATCCAGGCCGGGGAGGAAACACCATATATTTT.

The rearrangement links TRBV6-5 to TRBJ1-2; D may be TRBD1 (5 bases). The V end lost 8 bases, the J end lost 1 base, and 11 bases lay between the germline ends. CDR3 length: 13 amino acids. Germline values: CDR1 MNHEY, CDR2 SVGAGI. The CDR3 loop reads CASSNRNNYGYTF. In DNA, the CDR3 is TGTGCCAGCTCCAACAGGAATAACTATGGCTACACCTTC.

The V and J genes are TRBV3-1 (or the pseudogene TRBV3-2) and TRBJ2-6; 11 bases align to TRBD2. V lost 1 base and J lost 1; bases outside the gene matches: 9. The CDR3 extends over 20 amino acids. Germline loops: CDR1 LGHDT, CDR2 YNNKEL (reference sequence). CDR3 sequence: CASSQVTSGSRASGANVLTF. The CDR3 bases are TGTGCCAGCAGCCAAGTCACTAGCGGGAGCCGAGCATCTGGGGCCAACGTCCTGACTTTC.

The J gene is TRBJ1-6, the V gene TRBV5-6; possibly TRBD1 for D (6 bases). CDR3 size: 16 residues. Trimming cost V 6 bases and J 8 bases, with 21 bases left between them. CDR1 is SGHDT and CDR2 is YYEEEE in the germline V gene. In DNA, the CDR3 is TGTGCCAGCACCCTCCCCACGCCTTCAGGGGATTCACCCCTCCACTTT. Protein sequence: CASTLPTPSGDSPLHF.

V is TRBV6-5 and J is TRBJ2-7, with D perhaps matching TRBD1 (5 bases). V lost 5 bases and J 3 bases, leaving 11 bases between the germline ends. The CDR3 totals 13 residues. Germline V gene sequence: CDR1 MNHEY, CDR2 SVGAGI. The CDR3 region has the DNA TGTGCCAGCAGTATACAGGAGTTCTACGAGCAGTACTTC. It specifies CASSIQEFYEQYF.

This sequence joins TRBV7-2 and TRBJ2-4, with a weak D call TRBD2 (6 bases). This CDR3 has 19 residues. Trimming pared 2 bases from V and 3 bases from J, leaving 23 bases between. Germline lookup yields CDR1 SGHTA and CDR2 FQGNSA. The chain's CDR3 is CASSLLAGSSPKIKNIQYF. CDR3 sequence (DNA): TGTGCCAGCAGCTTATTGGCGGGGTCATCTCCTAAAATCAAAAACATTCAGTACTTC.

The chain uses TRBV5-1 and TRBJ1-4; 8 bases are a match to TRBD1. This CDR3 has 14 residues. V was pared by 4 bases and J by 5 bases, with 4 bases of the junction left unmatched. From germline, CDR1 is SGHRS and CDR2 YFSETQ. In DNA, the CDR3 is TGCGCCAGCAGCAGGACAGGGTCCAATGAAAAACTGTTTTTT. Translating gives CASSRTGSNEKLFF.

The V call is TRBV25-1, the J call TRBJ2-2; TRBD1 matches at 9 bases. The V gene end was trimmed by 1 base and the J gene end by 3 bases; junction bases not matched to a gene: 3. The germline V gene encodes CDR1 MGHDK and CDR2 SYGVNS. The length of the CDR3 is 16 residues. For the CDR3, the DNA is TGTGCCAGCAGTGAATCGGGGACAGGGTACACCGGGGAGCTGTTTTTT. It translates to CASSESGTGYTGELFF.

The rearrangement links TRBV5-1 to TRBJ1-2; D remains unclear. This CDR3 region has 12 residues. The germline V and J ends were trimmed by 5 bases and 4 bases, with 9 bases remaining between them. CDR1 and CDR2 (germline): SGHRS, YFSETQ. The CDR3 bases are TGCGCCAGCAGAAACAGCGGCTATGGCTACACCTTC. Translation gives CASRNSGYGYTF. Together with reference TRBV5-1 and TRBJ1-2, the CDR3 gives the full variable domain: KAGVTQTPRYLIKTRGQQVTLSCSPISGHRSVSWYQQTPGQGLQFLFEYFSETQRNKGNFPGRFSGRQFSNSRSEMNVSTLELGDSALYLCASRNSGYGYTFGSGTRLTVV.

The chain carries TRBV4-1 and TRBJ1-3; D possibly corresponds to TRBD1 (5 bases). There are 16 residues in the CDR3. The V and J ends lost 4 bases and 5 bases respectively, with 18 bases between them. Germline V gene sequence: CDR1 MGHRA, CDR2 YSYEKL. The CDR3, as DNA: TGCGCCAGCAGCCCCCTTTCGGGGGGAAGGCGAAACACCATATATTTT. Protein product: CASSPLSGGRRNTIYF.

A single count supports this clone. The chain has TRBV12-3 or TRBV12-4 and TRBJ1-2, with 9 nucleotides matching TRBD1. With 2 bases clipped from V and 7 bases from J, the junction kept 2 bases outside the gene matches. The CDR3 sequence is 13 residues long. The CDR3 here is CASSLNRGPGYTF. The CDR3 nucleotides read TGTGCCAGCAGTTTAAACAGGGGGCCTGGCTACACCTTC.

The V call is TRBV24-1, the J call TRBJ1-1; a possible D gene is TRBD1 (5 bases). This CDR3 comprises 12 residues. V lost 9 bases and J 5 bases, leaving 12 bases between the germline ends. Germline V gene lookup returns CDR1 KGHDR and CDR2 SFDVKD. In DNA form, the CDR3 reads TGTGCCACCGGTCGGGGGACGACTGAAGCTTTCTTT. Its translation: CATGRGTTEAFF.

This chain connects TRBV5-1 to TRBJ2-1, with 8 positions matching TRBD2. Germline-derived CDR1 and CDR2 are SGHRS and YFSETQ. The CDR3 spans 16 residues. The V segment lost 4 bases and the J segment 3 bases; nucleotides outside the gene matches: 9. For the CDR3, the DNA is TGCGCCAGCAGCCCGGCGGGGGGCCTGAGCTACAATGAGCAGTTCTTC. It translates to CASSPAGGLSYNEQFF.

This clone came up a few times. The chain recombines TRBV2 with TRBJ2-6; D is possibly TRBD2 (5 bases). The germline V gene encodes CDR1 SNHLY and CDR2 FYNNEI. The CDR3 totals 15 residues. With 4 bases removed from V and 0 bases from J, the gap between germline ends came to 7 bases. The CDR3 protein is CASSVGNSGANVLTF. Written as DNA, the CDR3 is TGTGCCAGCAGTGTCGGGAACTCTGGGGCCAACGTCCTGACTTTC.

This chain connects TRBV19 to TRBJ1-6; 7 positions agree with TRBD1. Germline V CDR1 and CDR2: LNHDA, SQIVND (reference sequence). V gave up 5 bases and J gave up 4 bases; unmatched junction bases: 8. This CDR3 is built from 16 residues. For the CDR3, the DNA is TGTGCCAGTAGTTCCCGAGGGGGACAGTATAATTCACCCCTCCACTTT. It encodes CASSSRGGQYNSPLHF.

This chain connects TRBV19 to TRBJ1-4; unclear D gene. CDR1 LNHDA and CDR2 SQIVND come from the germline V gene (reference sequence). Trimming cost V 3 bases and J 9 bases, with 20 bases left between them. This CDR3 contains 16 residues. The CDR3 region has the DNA TGTGCCAGTAGTATCATCCGTTTGAGGGATGGGAAAAAACTGTTTTTT. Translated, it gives CASSIIRLRDGKKLFF.

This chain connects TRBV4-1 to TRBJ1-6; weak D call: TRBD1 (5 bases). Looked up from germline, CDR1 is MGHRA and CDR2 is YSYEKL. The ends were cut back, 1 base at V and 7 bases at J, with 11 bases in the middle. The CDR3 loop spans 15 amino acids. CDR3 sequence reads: CASSQGGGTNSPLHF. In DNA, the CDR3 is TGCGCCAGCAGCCAAGGGGGGGGGACCAATTCACCCCTCCACTTT.

The CDR3 DNA reads as TGTGCCAGCAGGCTCGGGGGTCATAATTCACCCCTCCACTTT. Amino acid sequence: CASRLGGHNSPLHF. The chain employs TRBV5-6 and TRBJ1-6; D might be TRBD1 (5 bases). This CDR3 region has 14 residues. Trimming cost V 5 bases and J 5 bases, with 11 bases left between them. Germline-derived CDR1 and CDR2 are SGHDT and YYEEEE.